The clone carrying this TCR beta chain was seen many times. What it recognizes is unknown. Germline assignment: CDR1 MNHEY and CDR2 SMNVEV (reference sequence). This CDR3 region has 16 residues. After removal of 4 bases from V and 5 bases from J, the junction contained 13 bases not matched to a gene. For TCR beta, libraries came from iRepertoire HTBI primers and Arm-PCR of CDR3 regions. Authors' data handling: Identification across samples found some 60 TRBV and some 15 TRBJ segments. TCRdb itself ran the multiplex PCR reads through MiXCR, one entry per CDR3 protein. None of the V and J calls come from the authors' own analysis; TCRdb made them. Of 200,000 to 300,000 distinct CDR3 sequences in the sample, 20% were seen once. This sample stems from a study of regulatory T cells in long-lasting Graves disease. Whole-study findings and limits: Patients with persistent disease showed a bias toward TRBV28, TRBJ1-2 and TRBJ2-5. A greater number of public clonotypes (approximately 2,500) was shared by persistent patients than by new patients (about 880).

Stated time point: newly diagnosed GD, antithyroid drugs for less than 3 months. Researchers made the TCR library from RNA that was extracted from PBMCs. This chain connects TRBV27 to TRBJ2-7; TRBD1 aligns across 8 bases. Sequenced here: peripheral blood mononuclear cells (PBMCs), sampled at new diagnosis, from a patient treated with antithyroid drugs. This receptor was taken from a female donor with Graves disease. The CDR3 loop is CASSSFRGQSLNEQYF. The CDR3 bases are TGTGCCAGCAGTTCCTTCAGGGGGCAATCACTAAACGAGCAGTACTTC.